The 13 T cell receptor beta chains reported below all come from one sample, sequenced in a study of tumor-infiltrating lymphocytes in oesophageal squamous cell carcinoma (dated by TCRdb to the mid-2010s). The instrument was an Illumina HiSeq 2000. TCRdb applied fastp at Q25 and MiXCR to the public reads, then kept only in-frame beta chains. Here each entry gathers all rows of one CDR3 protein and keeps the most common genes and DNA. Recorded for this sample are some 10,000 distinct CDR3 sequences; roughly 58% of them occurred a single time. The top ten hold roughly 50% of the sample. The material sequenced was blood. The receptors come from a female donor with esophageal squamous cell carcinoma.

This clonotype was seen a single time. A read error may account for a junction end that differs from germline. The rearrangement links TRBV6-1 to TRBJ2-1; TRBD1 agrees at 8 bases. This CDR3 has 15 residues. Germline V gives CDR1 MNHNS, CDR2 SASEGT. In DNA form, the CDR3 reads TGTGCCAGCAGTGAAGCAGGGACAGGCGGCTCACCCCTCCACTTC. Its translation: CASSEAGTGGSPLHF.

Concerning this clonotype: The junction and the germline gene differ at one end; a read error may be behind it. This chain connects TRBV5-1 to TRBJ2-1, with 8 bases lining up with TRBD1. The DNA end favors TRBJ2-5, so the J call may be wrong. The CDR3 runs to 13 residues. From germline, CDR1 is SGHRS and CDR2 YFSETQ. The CDR3 DNA follows: TGTGCCAGCAGAATGGACAGGGAAGAGACCCAGTACTTC. The encoded protein is CASRMDREETQYF.

In this sample, this clonotype turned up many times. A read error may explain this, as a much larger clone is one base away. J is TRBJ2-7 and V is TRBV7-2; 7 bases map to TRBD2. Per the germline V gene, CDR1 is SGHTA and CDR2 is FQGNSA. This CDR3 comprises 15 residues. Trimming took 5 bases from V and 7 from J; bases not matched to a gene: 14. The CDR3 protein is CASSSGLVGYNEQYF. CDR3 sequence (DNA): TGTGCCAGCAGCAGCGGACTAGTTGGGTACAATGAGCAGTACTTC.

This clonotype was seen a few times. V gene TRBV7-8 combines with J gene TRBJ1-4; 9 bases agree with TRBD1. Germline CDR1 and CDR2: SGHVS and FQNEAQ. The length of the CDR3 is 13 residues. The V gene end was trimmed by 2 bases and the J gene end by 11 bases; junction bases not matched to a gene: 3. CDR3 nucleotides: TGTGCCAGCAGCTTACTGACAGGGGGGAAACTGTTTTTT. The encoded protein is CASSLLTGGKLFF.

V is TRBV11-2 and J is TRBJ1-1, with D maybe TRBD1 (5 bases). Trimming removed 1 base at V and 5 bases at J, with 14 bases between. The CDR3 contains 15 residues. Germline-derived CDR1 and CDR2 are SGHAT and FQNNGV. The CDR3 DNA reads as TGTGCCAGCAGCTTAGTTCTGGGGGTTGGTACTGAAGCTTTCTTT. Translated: CASSLVLGVGTEAFF.

This clonotype was counted only a few times. This chain links TRBV7-8 with TRBJ2-1; 8 bases agree with TRBD1. The CDR3 is 16 amino acids. V shed 4 bases, J shed 5 bases, and the junction held 10 bases outside the gene matches. CDR1 and CDR2 from the germline V gene are SGHVS and FQNEAQ. This chain's CDR3 is CASSSSWGQENNEQFF. In DNA form, the CDR3 reads TGTGCCAGCAGCTCCAGTTGGGGACAGGAAAACAATGAGCAGTTCTTC.

This chain uses TRBV7-3 with TRBJ2-4; 10 bases match TRBD2. The last part of the DNA fits TRBJ2-1 better; the J call may be wrong. The length of the CDR3 is 15 residues. Germline loops: CDR1 SGHTA, CDR2 FQGTGA. The CDR3 here is CASSLTSGGISEQFF. CDR3 nucleotides: TGTGCCAGCAGCTTAACTAGCGGGGGGATCAGTGAGCAGTTCTTC.

This sequence joins TRBV7-2 and TRBJ2-3; the match to TRBD1 covers 8 bases. TRBJ2-5 matches the DNA end more closely, so the J call is doubtful. The CDR3 consists of 13 residues. Germline V gene lookup returns CDR1 SGHTA and CDR2 FQGNSA. This chain's CDR3 is CASSFWTGETQYF. The CDR3 DNA is TGTGCCAGCAGCTTTTGGACAGGGGAGACCCAGTACTTC.

This chain joins TRBV6-1 and TRBJ2-7, with no clear D. The DNA end lines up better with TRBJ1-2; the J call may be wrong. Germline CDR1 is MNHNS and CDR2 is SASEGT. This CDR3 is 13 amino acids long. In DNA, the CDR3 is TGTGCCAGCAGTGAAGCCCACATTTATGGCTACACCTTC. Translating it yields CASSEAHIYGYTF.

At least ten counts were recorded for this clonotype. The rearrangement joins TRBV28 to TRBJ2-5; tentatively, D is TRBD1 or TRBD2 (5 bases each). This CDR3 has 11 amino acids. Germline loops: CDR1 MDHEN, CDR2 SYDVKM. Trimming shortened V by 2 bases and J by 11 bases, and 9 bases separated the two germline ends. CDR3 loop: CASSLMGVQYF. The CDR3 DNA is TGTGCCAGCAGTTTAATGGGGGTGCAGTACTTC.

The chain has TRBV6-6 and TRBJ2-2; D remains ambiguous. CDR1 and CDR2 from the germline V gene are MNHNY and SVGAGI (reference sequence). The CDR3 has 14 amino acids. V shed 0 bases and J shed 8 bases, with 10 bases lying between them. The DNA of the CDR3 is TGTGCCAGCAGTTACTCGTCGACCTTTGGGGAGCTGTTTTTT. It translates to CASSYSSTFGELFF.

The V and J genes are TRBV30 and TRBJ1-1, with D possibly matching TRBD1 (6 bases). Germline CDR1 and CDR2: GTSNPN and SVGIG (reference sequence). The CDR3 contains 12 residues. V was shortened by 5 bases and J by 3 bases, with 10 bases between the two germline ends. The CDR3 DNA reads TGTGCCTGGGGAAGGACAGACACTGAAGCTTTCTTT. This codes for CAWGRTDTEAFF.

For this clonotype: Its ends do not fully match the called genes, so a read error is possible. V is TRBV7-8 and J is TRBJ2-7, with 8 bases aligning to TRBD1. CDR3 length equals 13 residues. The germline V gene has CDR1 SGHVS and CDR2 FQNEAQ. CDR3 sequence (DNA): TGTGCCAGCAGCCCGCGGACAGGGACGGGAGCTTTCTTC. It encodes CASSPRTGTGAFF. The full variable domain, in which reference TRBV7-8 and TRBJ2-7 provide the parts outside the CDR3, is GAGVSQSPRYKVAKRGQDVALRCDPISGHVSLFWYQQALGQGPEFLTYFQNEAQLDKSGLPSDRFFAERPEGSVSTLKIQRTQQEDSAVYLCASSPRTGTGAFFGPGTRLTVT.